This paragraph reports one TCR beta chain. Antigen specificity is unknown. The sample originates from a study of lymphopenia after photon versus proton radiotherapy. Study results and caveats: In patients who died, overall survival fell as post-nadir TCR diversity dropped more. After lymphocyte nadir, photon-treated repertoires showed oligoclonal expansion, especially CD8+ Temra.

Repertoires were generated with immunoSEQ multiplex PCR, while TCRdb's copy carries only in-frame clones and drops some. The sample holds roughly 45,000 clones, about 85% seen once. This CDR3 region has 13 residues. The trim removed 7 bases at V and 10 bases at J, leaving 9 bases unmatched. Germline assignment: CDR1 MNHNS and CDR2 SASEGT. The chain carries TRBV6-1 and TRBJ1-1, with 10 positions matching TRBD1. The sequenced sample was peripheral blood, obtained from a patient treated with photon-based radiotherapy. This sequence originates from a man between 40 and 49 years old with gastric cancer. CDR3 sequence: CASNTGTGEGAFF. For the CDR3, the DNA is TGTGCCAGCAACACCGGGACAGGGGAAGGAGCTTTCTTT.